This T cell receptor beta chain was found in a study of cytomegalovirus exposure and HLA in healthy donors. Study observations and caveats: Sequencing depth across donors, presence/absence analyses assumed, was roughly uniform.

PCR employed 60 Vbeta and 13 Jbeta primers. Using immunoSEQ multiplex PCR, the repertoire was profiled, and TCRdb retains in-frame clones only, with some absent. This sample's table reports about 64,000 clones. Concerning this clone itself: Its cognate antigen is unknown.

The TCR comes from a young woman in good health and CMV-seronegative. The specimen sequenced was PBMCs.

The CDR3 protein is CASRGNSGYEQYF. CDR3 nucleotide sequence: TGCGCCAGCCGCGGGAATAGCGGCTACGAGCAGTACTTC. The rearrangement uses TRBV5-1 and TRBJ2-7; a weak D match, TRBD2 (6 bases). The germline V and J ends were trimmed by 7 bases and 3 bases, with 14 bases remaining between them. The length of the CDR3 is 13 residues. CDR1 is SGHRS and CDR2 is YFSETQ in the germline V gene.